What follows is one TCR beta chain and its context. V shed 2 bases, J shed 1 base, and the junction held 3 bases outside the gene matches. The CDR3 is 14 residues long. Germline assignment: CDR1 SGDLS and CDR2 YYNGEE. Sequencing used cDNA as its template, made by extracting RNA and reverse transcribing it. Libraries were prepared by immunoSEQ multiplex PCR; TCRdb keeps only in-frame clonotypes and omits some of them. The sample records approximately 150,000 clones, 80% to 90% being singletons. This specimen belongs to a study of CD8+ T cells in alopecia areata. The chain links TRBV9 to TRBJ2-7; 7 bases are a match to TRBD2. Material: CD8+ T cells sorted from blood, obtained at week 0. The sequence was collected from a human donor with alopecia areata. CDR3 amino acids: CASSVGGISYEQYF. In DNA form, the CDR3 reads TGTGCCAGCAGCGTCGGGGGGATTTCCTACGAGCAGTACTTC.